These 2 T cell receptor beta chains originate from one sample sequenced in a study of blood T cell repertoires in COVID-19. Some clones are missing from TCRdb's copy, which holds only in-frame ones; the method was immunoSEQ multiplex PCR. The table records under 250,000 clones, around 86% of them present only once. The material sequenced was peripheral blood. The origin of the receptors is a man aged 60 to 75 who had recovered from COVID-19.

The chain combines TRBV5-1 with TRBJ2-2; D perhaps matches TRBD2 (5 bases). The CDR3 length is 14 residues. Trimming took off 0 bases at V and 7 bases at J, with 10 bases between the two ends. Germline V CDR1 and CDR2: SGHRS, YFSETQ. DNA of the CDR3: TGCGCCAGCAGCTTGGACGGGATTAGCGGGGAGCTGTTTTTT. It translates to CASSLDGISGELFF.

The gene calls are TRBV18 and TRBJ2-7; D possibly corresponds to TRBD2 (5 bases). V gave up 6 bases and J gave up 4 bases, with 25 bases separating them. Germline V CDR1 and CDR2: KGHSH, LQKENI. The CDR3 extends over 17 amino acids. CDR3 DNA sequence: TGTGCCAGCTCCCAACAAGCGGTCCTTCACGGGGTTTACGAGCAGTACTTC. Its protein product is CASSQQAVLHGVYEQYF.